This is a list of T cell receptor beta chains from one sample in a study of identical twins. TCRdb passed the 5' RACE reads through MiXCR, listing each CDR3 protein once. The data contain 1.5 million to 2 million distinct CDR3 sequences, around 29% of them singletons. Sample: cord blood. The receptors shown here come from a newborn girl in good health. Each CDR3 is given without its conserved first and last residue. The listing skips clone size in some rows; elsewhere it reads once, few, many or a size class.

j_gene,v_gene,abundance,CDR3aa
TRBJ1-2,TRBV29-1,NA,SAVLRSWGYGYT
TRBJ1-2,TRBV27,NA,ASGPQWNYGYT
TRBJ2-3,TRBV12-3/TRBV12-4,once,ASSFSETDTRY
TRBJ1-1,TRBV4-2,NA,ASSLNRWNTEAF
TRBJ1-4,TRBV6-6,NA,ASSYGLKRTLGEKLF
TRBJ1-1,TRBV4-2,few,ASSPRWRGLEAF
TRBJ2-7,TRBV2,few,ASMGTPSYEQY
TRBJ2-7,TRBV13,few,ASSLGYRPLY
NA,TRBV7-9,few,ASSPWMETQY
NA,TRBV2,NA,ASTTRGGPLDIQY
TRBJ2-2,TRBV18,NA,ASSPRTGIGNTGELF
TRBJ2-1,TRBV3-1,NA,ASSQDLSGGWYNEQF
TRBJ1-1,TRBV10-3,many,AIGGGTEAF
TRBJ2-7,TRBV28,few,ASSSLDVPSSEQY
TRBJ2-1,TRBV15,many,ATSRYNEQF
TRBJ2-7,TRBV29-1,NA,SVERGSGYEQY
TRBJ1-5,TRBV21-1,few,ASSKEDDRDNQPQH
TRBJ2-3,TRBV5-6,once,ASSLASGRERDTQY
TRBJ1-2,TRBV20-1,few,STAYGYT
TRBJ2-5,TRBV6-1,NA,ASLPNFSYRETQY
TRBJ2-3,TRBV7-2,few,ASSLVWGGPRTDTQY
TRBJ2-6,TRBV12-3/TRBV12-4,many,ASSLRGPNFSGANVLT
TRBJ1-1,TRBV4-1,NA,ASSQEGMRGSPEAF
TRBJ2-7,TRBV4-2,NA,ASSRGERGGWNEQY
TRBJ1-1,TRBV27,NA,ASSFWGDTMNTEAF
TRBJ1-1,TRBV12-3/TRBV12-4,NA,ASSGLGTEAF
TRBJ1-2,TRBV7-2,many,ASSLDPGSNYGYT
TRBJ2-4,TRBV5-1,NA,ASSLEGPLAKNIQY
TRBJ2-1,TRBV5-1,NA,ASGLHPSYNEQF
TRBJ2-2,TRBV20-1,NA,SADSTGELF
TRBJ2-5,TRBV5-1,NA,ASSLGDLGETQY
TRBJ2-3,TRBV10-3,few,AISESLASTDTQY
TRBJ2-1,TRBV2,NA,ASTTRDSYNEQF
TRBJ2-7,TRBV29-1,many,SVAPGLNEQY
TRBJ2-7,TRBV12-3/TRBV12-4,NA,ASSLGSGGNEQY
TRBJ2-3,TRBV5-8,many,ASSLGDYLSTDTQY
NA,TRBV14,NA,ASSRAGTYNEQY
TRBJ1-6,TRBV19,NA,ATRDTNSPLH
TRBJ2-1,TRBV6-6,NA,ASLSGTYNEQF
TRBJ2-2,TRBV12-3/TRBV12-4,NA,ASSLGTRSNTGELF
TRBJ1-5,TRBV20-1,NA,SARVGVLNQPQH
TRBJ1-2,TRBV2,NA,ARGTINYGYT
TRBJ2-4,TRBV4-1,few,ASSQDGAGVGKNIQY
TRBJ1-1,TRBV6-1,NA,ASSEVWGGTEAF
TRBJ1-1,TRBV11-2,NA,ASSTDYQVAEAF
TRBJ2-1,TRBV2,NA,ASSGTKGEQF
TRBJ2-1,TRBV24-1,few,ATSDYRQQHEQF
TRBJ2-3,TRBV6-4,NA,ASSDGLAGADTQY
TRBJ1-2,TRBV12-3/TRBV12-4,few,ASSSTFARGYT
TRBJ2-7,TRBV7-8,NA,ASSLSGALGFEQY
TRBJ2-5,TRBV3-1,NA,ASSQLPAQETQY
TRBJ1-5,TRBV20-1,NA,SATGRRALNQPQH
NA,TRBV20-1,NA,SASGSGGPDEQY
TRBJ1-1,TRBV2,NA,ASSEALGTEAF
TRBJ2-3,TRBV7-9,NA,ASSSRTGGANTQY
TRBJ1-1,TRBV6-5,NA,ASSLFPPATGTTEAF
TRBJ2-1,TRBV6-2/TRBV6-3,NA,ASSISGTYNEQF
NA,TRBV7-8,NA,ASRRLAAIQETQF